This TCR beta chain was identified during a study of CDR3 diversity in severe acne. This clonotype was observed a handful of times. V shed 6 bases and J shed 0 bases, with 21 bases lying between them. The CDR3 extends over 18 amino acids. CDR1 is MGHDK and CDR2 is SYGVNS in the germline V gene. Via MiXCR, TCRdb re-called the PCR reads, giving one row per CDR3 protein. Of roughly 93,000 distinct CDR3 sequences listed, under 55% were seen once; the top ten hold 11%. The sequencing input was blood. The rearrangement links TRBV25-1 to TRBJ1-5; the D gene is possibly TRBD1 (6 bases). The receptor was isolated from a male donor with severe acne vulgaris. CDR3 in amino acids: CASSFQGHIPNSNQPQHF. For the CDR3, the DNA is TGTGCCAGCAGCTTTCAGGGGCACATACCTAATAGCAATCAGCCCCAGCATTTT.